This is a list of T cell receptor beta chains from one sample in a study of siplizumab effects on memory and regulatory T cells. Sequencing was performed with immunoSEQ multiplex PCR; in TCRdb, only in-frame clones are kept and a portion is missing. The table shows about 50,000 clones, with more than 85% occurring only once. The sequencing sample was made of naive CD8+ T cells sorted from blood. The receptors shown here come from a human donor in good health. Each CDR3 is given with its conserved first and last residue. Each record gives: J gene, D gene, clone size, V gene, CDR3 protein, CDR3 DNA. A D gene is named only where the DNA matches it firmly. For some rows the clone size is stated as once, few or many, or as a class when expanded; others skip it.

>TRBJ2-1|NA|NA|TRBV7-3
CASSLPGPTSYNEQFF
TGTGCCAGCAGCCTCCCGGGCCCGACCTCCTACAATGAGCAGTTCTTC
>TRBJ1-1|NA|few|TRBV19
CASTPIDLGPFTEAFF
TGTGCCAGTACCCCGATTGATCTCGGTCCGTTCACTGAAGCTTTCTTT
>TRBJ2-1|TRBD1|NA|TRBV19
CASSLGQGLLNEQFF
TGTGCCAGTAGCCTGGGACAGGGGCTCCTGAATGAGCAGTTCTTC
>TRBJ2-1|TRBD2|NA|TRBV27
CASSGTSGEQFF
TGTGCCAGCAGTGGGACTAGCGGGGAGCAGTTCTTC
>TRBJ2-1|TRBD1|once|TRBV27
CASSSRTGDFGEQFF
TGTGCCAGCAGTTCTCGGACAGGGGACTTCGGTGAGCAGTTCTTC
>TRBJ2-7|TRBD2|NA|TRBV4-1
CASSQRGLAGGGKEGEQYF
TGCGCCAGCAGCCAAAGGGGCCTAGCGGGAGGGGGGAAGGAGGGCGAGCAGTACTTC
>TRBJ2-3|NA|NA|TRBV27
CASSLVLVGGPTDTQYF
TGTGCCAGCAGTTTAGTTTTAGTTGGAGGACCCACAGATACGCAGTATTTT
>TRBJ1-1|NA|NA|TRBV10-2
CASGERALNTEAFF
TGCGCCAGCGGGGAGAGGGCCCTGAACACTGAAGCTTTCTTT
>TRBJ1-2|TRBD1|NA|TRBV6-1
CASSEAETGIYGYTF
TGTGCCAGCAGTGAAGCCGAGACAGGGATCTATGGCTACACCTTC
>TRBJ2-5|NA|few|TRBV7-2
CASSLVAGAETQYF
TGTGCCAGCAGCTTAGTTGCGGGGGCGGAGACCCAGTACTTC
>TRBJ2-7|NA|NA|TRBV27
CASSTTSGTVPYEQYF
TGTGCCAGCAGTACGACCTCCGGGACGGTCCCCTACGAGCAGTACTTC
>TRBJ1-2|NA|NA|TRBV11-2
CASSLDSLGYGYTF
TGTGCCAGCAGCTTAGACAGCCTTGGGTATGGCTACACCTTC
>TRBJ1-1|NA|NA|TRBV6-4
CASSSGGASPWEDTEAFF
TGTGCCAGCAGTTCCGGGGGAGCATCACCCTGGGAGGACACTGAAGCTTTCTTT
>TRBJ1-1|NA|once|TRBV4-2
CASSQDRAGYREDTEAFF
TGTGCCAGCAGCCAAGATCGGGCAGGGTATAGGGAGGACACTGAAGCTTTCTTT
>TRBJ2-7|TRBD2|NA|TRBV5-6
CASSFFTAGGPSYEQYF
TGTGCCAGCAGCTTCTTCACTGCGGGGGGCCCATCCTACGAGCAGTACTTC
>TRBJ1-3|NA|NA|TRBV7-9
CASSLPPPGRSGNTIYF
TGTGCCAGCAGCTTACCCCCCCCCGGCCGCTCTGGAAACACCATATATTTT
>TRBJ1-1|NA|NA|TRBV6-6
CASSETGGHTEAFF
TGTGCCAGCAGTGAGACGGGGGGGCACACTGAAGCTTTCTTT
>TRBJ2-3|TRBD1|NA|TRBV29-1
CSAWGTGKGTDTQYF
TGCAGCGCGTGGGGGACAGGGAAGGGCACAGATACGCAGTATTTT
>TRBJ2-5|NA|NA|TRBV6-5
CASSLLGGETQYF
TGTGCCAGCAGTTTGCTGGGTGGAGAGACCCAGTACTTC
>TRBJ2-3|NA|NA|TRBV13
CASSPSTDPYTDTQYF
TGTGCCAGCAGCCCATCGACCGACCCTTACACAGATACGCAGTATTTT
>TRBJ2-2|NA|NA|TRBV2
CASRERVEVTGELFF
TGTGCCAGCAGAGAAAGGGTGGAGGTGACCGGGGAGCTGTTTTTT
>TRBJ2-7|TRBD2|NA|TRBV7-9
CASSLGLAGFYEQYF
TGTGCCAGCAGCTTGGGACTAGCGGGGTTCTACGAGCAGTACTTC
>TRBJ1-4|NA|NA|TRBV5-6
CASSWGPTNEKLFF
TGTGCCAGCAGCTGGGGACCTACTAATGAAAAACTGTTTTTT
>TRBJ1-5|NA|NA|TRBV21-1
CASNPDQPQHF
TGTGCCAGCAACCCCGATCAGCCCCAGCATTTT
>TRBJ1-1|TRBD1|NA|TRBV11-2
CASSLYFVGTGVVNTEAFF
TGTGCCAGCAGCTTATACTTTGTCGGGACAGGGGTTGTGAACACTGAAGCTTTCTTT
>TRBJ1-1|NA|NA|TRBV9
CASSVDLNTEAFF
TGTGCCAGCAGCGTAGATCTGAACACTGAAGCTTTCTTT
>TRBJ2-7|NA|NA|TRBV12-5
CASAPGFSYEQYF
TGTGCTAGTGCCCCGGGGTTCTCCTACGAGCAGTACTTC
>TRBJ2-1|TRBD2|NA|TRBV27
CASSTGTSPNEQFF
TGTGCCAGCAGTACCGGGACTAGCCCCAATGAGCAGTTCTTC
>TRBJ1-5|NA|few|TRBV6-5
CATRGGLANQPQHF
TGTGCCACCCGGGGCGGCCTTGCAAATCAGCCCCAGCATTTT
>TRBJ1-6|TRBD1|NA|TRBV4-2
CASSQATGVSNSPLHF
TGTGCCAGCAGCCAAGCGACAGGGGTTAGTAATTCACCCCTCCACTTT